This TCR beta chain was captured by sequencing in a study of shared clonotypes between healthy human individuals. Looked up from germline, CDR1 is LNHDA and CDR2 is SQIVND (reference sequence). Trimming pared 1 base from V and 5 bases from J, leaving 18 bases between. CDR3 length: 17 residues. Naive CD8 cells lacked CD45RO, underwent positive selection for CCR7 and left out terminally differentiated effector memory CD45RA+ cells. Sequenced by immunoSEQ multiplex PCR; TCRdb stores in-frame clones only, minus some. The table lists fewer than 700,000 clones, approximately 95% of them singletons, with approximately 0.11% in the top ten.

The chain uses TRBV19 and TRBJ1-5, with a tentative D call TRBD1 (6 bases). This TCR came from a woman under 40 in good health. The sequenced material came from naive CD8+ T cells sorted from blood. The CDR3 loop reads CASSIVVGDIFYQPQHF. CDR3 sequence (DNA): TGTGCCAGTAGTATAGTTGTAGGGGACATATTTTATCAGCCCCAGCATTTT. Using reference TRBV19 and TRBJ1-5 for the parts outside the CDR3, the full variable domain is DGGITQSPKYLFRKEGQNVTLSCEQNLNHDAMYWYRQDPGQGLRLIYYSQIVNDFQKGDIAEGYSVSREKKESFPLTVTSAQKNPTAFYLCASSIVVGDIFYQPQHFGDGTRLSIL.